These 13 T cell receptor beta chains came from one sample sequenced in a study of monozygotic twins with inflammatory bowel disease. TCRdb derives one entry per CDR3 protein from the 5' RACE reads, leaving out DNA. The sample data list over 150,000 distinct CDR3 sequences. Sequenced input: blood. Every receptor here comes from a human donor with ulcerative colitis or Crohn's disease, or a healthy co-twin of an affected twin (not recorded which).

The V gene is TRBV9, the J gene TRBJ2-1; the D call from TCRdb, TRBD2, cannot be confirmed without DNA. The CDR3 has 15 amino acids. Germline assignment: CDR1 SGDLS and CDR2 YYNGEE. CDR3: CASSRSGRIGNEQFF.

The rearrangement uses TRBV19 and TRBJ2-3; no DNA is available, so the TRBD2 call from TCRdb remains unchecked. The germline V gene encodes CDR1 LNHDA and CDR2 SQIVND (reference sequence). The CDR3 covers 13 residues. CDR3 sequence: CASGAGSTDTQYF.

This sequence joins TRBV10-3 and TRBJ2-5. The CDR3 runs to 14 residues. Germline loops: CDR1 ENHRY, CDR2 SYGVKD. The CDR3 sequence is CAITKSAFQETQYF.

This sequence joins TRBV12-3 or TRBV12-4 and TRBJ2-7; TCRdb's assignment of TRBD1 cannot be checked, as there is no DNA. The CDR3 runs to 14 residues. This CDR3 is CASRRTGGTYEQYF.

This chain links TRBV5-4 with TRBJ2-5; as DNA is missing, the TRBD2 call by TCRdb cannot be tested. Germline V gene data show CDR1 as SGHNT and CDR2 as YYREEE (reference sequence). The CDR3 runs 15 residues. CDR3: CASTATSGYQETQYF.

CDR3: CASRDSLNEKLFF. This chain joins TRBV19 and TRBJ1-4; TCRdb's D gene call, TRBD1, goes unchecked for lack of DNA. The CDR3 loop spans 13 amino acids. The V gene's germline CDR1 is LNHDA and CDR2 SQIVND (reference sequence).

The chain couples TRBV5-1 to TRBJ2-2; checking the TCRdb D call of TRBD1 is not possible without DNA. Germline values: CDR1 SGHRS, CDR2 YFSETQ. The CDR3 length is 15 residues. The CDR3 sequence is CASSLRQGPTGELFF.

The chain employs TRBV20-1 and TRBJ1-5; TCRdb's D gene call, TRBD1, goes unchecked for lack of DNA. This CDR3 is built from 14 residues. Germline V gene lookup returns CDR1 DFQATT and CDR2 SNEGSKA (reference sequence). CDR3 sequence reads: CSARGQEGNQPQHF.

The chain uses TRBV3-1 and TRBJ2-1. CDR1 LGHDT and CDR2 YNNKEL come from the germline V gene (reference sequence). The CDR3 totals 13 residues. The CDR3 loop reads CASSNIPGNEQFF.

The chain couples TRBV7-8 to TRBJ2-1; the TCRdb call, TRBD2, lacks DNA for checking. This CDR3 region has 17 residues. Germline CDR1 SGHVS, CDR2 FQNEAQ. The CDR3 protein is CASSFQTSGRAYNEQFF.

The chain is built from TRBV5-1 and TRBJ2-7; the D call of TRBD1 rests on TCRdb alone, since no DNA is present to check it. This CDR3 has 12 amino acids. Germline V gene lookup returns CDR1 SGHRS and CDR2 YFSETQ. The CDR3 sequence is CASSARGDEQYF.

The genes are TRBV24-1 and TRBJ2-3; TCRdb picks TRBD1, but there is no DNA to check that call. The V gene's germline CDR1 is KGHDR and CDR2 SFDVKD. The CDR3 length is 16 residues. The CDR3 here is CATSDTGAIRVDTQYF.

This chain joins TRBV5-4 and TRBJ2-3; TCRdb's assignment of TRBD1 cannot be checked, as there is no DNA. The length of the CDR3 is 16 residues. Per the germline V gene, CDR1 is SGHNT and CDR2 is YYREEE (reference sequence). CDR3 sequence reads: CASSAKRQGAGDTQYF.